This T cell receptor (beta chain) is from a study of Graves' ophthalmopathy and Graves' hyperthyroidism (dated by TCRdb to about 2018). Some background on the complete study: Stable hyperthyroidism was defined as no progression to ophthalmopathy within 18 months of follow-up. To tell Graves' ophthalmopathy apart from Graves' hyperthyroidism, and to predict which patients would progress to ophthalmopathy, the study relied on TCR beta repertoire signatures. In total, some 140 blood samples were TCR-sequenced: 43 ophthalmopathy, some 75 hyperthyroidism and about 17 hyperthyroidism-to-ophthalmopathy patients. To explore V-J signatures that distinguish ophthalmopathy from hyperthyroidism, a discovery set of more than 90 patients was enrolled, made up of roughly 41 with ophthalmopathy and fewer than 60 with stable hyperthyroidism. An independent validation cohort comprised about 20 hyperthyroidism patients and 15 to 17 patients who later progressed from hyperthyroidism to ophthalmopathy. T-cell repertoires of thyroid tissue and blood were compared in more than five hyperthyroidism patients. After sampling, hyperthyroidism patients received methimazole starting at 30 mg daily, and ophthalmopathy patients received high-dose intravenous methylprednisolone. Broad study findings and their caveats: Most expanded thyroid clonotypes with frequency above 0.001 were also detected in blood, suggesting blood repertoires may reflect the thyroid immune response. In cross-validation, the 13-signature model distinguished ophthalmopathy from stable hyperthyroidism with just over 85% sensitivity and 81.08% specificity, while in the test set the corresponding values were around 79% and 71%. Sample size was not statistically predetermined, and group allocation was not concealed from the investigators. In validation, the model predicted ophthalmopathy progression with roughly 68% sensitivity and 72.22% specificity; some 13 predicted patients were CT-confirmed with GO in a median of 6.5 months.

Ends included, the CDR3 has 17 residues. CDR1 is given as SGHTA and CDR2 as FQGNSA, both from the germline V gene. To note about this clonotype: Its antigen specificity is not known. No conserved phenylalanine or tryptophan ends this CDR3, so it is likely a read error. The DNA is omitted, as the CDR3 cannot be located on it reliably, and the CDR3 follows TCRdb's listing.

TCR beta CDR3 regions were amplified from RNA transcripts for repertoire sequencing. HTBI primers and the Qiagen OneStep RT-PCR kit were used in a first-round RT-PCR, which was followed by a second-round multiplex PCR, size selection and purification. Libraries were sequenced paired-end with 100 bp reads on an Illumina HiSeq2000. As for the authors' bioinformatics: Reads were processed with SOAPnuke, discarding reads with adapters, uncalled bases, mean Phred below 15, or no exact constant-primer or identifier match. High-quality paired reads were merged with COPE v1.2.5. Each unique nucleotide sequence was treated as a clonotype, and MiTCR v1.1 was used to align the clonotypes to the IMGT TRB V, D and J references. Only V-J combinations with frequency above 0.0001 were analysed, covering around 99% of repertoires. For each V-J combination, a TCR clonal expansion and chaos score was defined as F50 clonal expansion divided by the chaos observed in the TCRdist matrix. Features were reduced by Welch's t-statistics and random forest to around 13 V-J combinations, which fed a naive Bayes classifier. The similarity between thyroid and blood repertoires was quantified using the Morisita-Horn index. TCRdb reprocessing: public reads trimmed at Q25 with fastp, clones called with MiXCR, in-frame beta chains kept. Every entry covers one CDR3 protein and lists the most common genes and DNA from its rows. Clone size and V and J calls follow TCRdb, not the original study. The sample includes about 550,000 distinct CDR3 sequences, with about 35% observed a single time. The ten largest make up 3.5% to 5% of the sample.

Hyperthyroidism patients were newly diagnosed, with disease duration under 2 months, and aged 18 to 65 years. Anyone with other autoimmune diseases, uncontrolled infections, pregnancy or lactation was excluded from the study. Clinical symptoms, serum thyroxine, TRAb, thyroid ultrasound and orbital computed tomography formed the basis of the diagnosis. Trizol reagent was used to extract the total RNA, and its quality was then checked on an Agilent 2100 Bioanalyzer. This clonotype originated in an adult man with Graves' hyperthyroidism. The chain is assembled from TRBV7-2 and TRBJ2-5; the table's D call of TRBD2 was not tested on the DNA. The sample taken for sequencing was peripheral blood or thyroid tissue (not recorded which). The CDR3 protein sequence reads: CASSQGLAGAAGETQCL.